Listed below are T cell receptor beta chains from one sample, sequenced in a study of blood T cells in healthy people across ages. TCRdb recomputed calls from the 5' RACE reads with MiXCR, one row per CDR3 protein. The table shows around 780,000 distinct CDR3 sequences, with more than 55% occurring only once. The material sequenced was blood. Receptors were obtained from a man aged 35 to 55 in good health. Each CDR3 is given with its conserved first and last residue. The D gene is left open where the match is weak. Clone size is stated in some rows and not others, as once, few, many or a class when expanded.

CDR3nt | CDR3aa | abundance | j_gene | d_gene | v_gene
TGTGCCAGCACCAAAAGCGGCGCTAGCACAGATACGCAGTATTTT | CASTKSGASTDTQYF | . | TRBJ2-3 | . | TRBV6-4
TGTGCCAGCACCGCAGATGGCGGGGGGAGGGGGACAGATACGCAGTATTTT | CASTADGGGRGTDTQYF | . | TRBJ2-3 | TRBD2 | TRBV9
TGTGCCAGCAGCCATCATGTTGCCGGGACAGCTGAAGCTTTCTTT | CASSHHVAGTAEAFF | . | TRBJ1-1 | TRBD1 | TRBV3-1
TGCAGTGCTAGAGATCCGCGGGGGACGTGGTATTCACCCCTCCACTTT | CSARDPRGTWYSPLHF | . | TRBJ1-6 | . | TRBV20-1
TGCGCCAGCAGCCAAGTGGGCCGAGAGACCCAGTACTTC | CASSQVGRETQYF | . | TRBJ2-5 | . | TRBV4-3
TGTGCCAGCAGCACCACCGGGACTAGGACTGAGCAGTTCTTC | CASSTTGTRTEQFF | . | TRBJ2-1 | TRBD2 | TRBV9
TGTGCCAGCAGCAAAGCTGTACTAGCCGCACCACTATTCACAGATACGCAGTATTTT | CASSKAVLAAPLFTDTQYF | . | TRBJ2-3 | . | TRBV21-1
TGTGCCAGCAGAGTAGGGTCCACTGAAGCTTTCTTT | CASRVGSTEAFF | . | TRBJ1-1 | . | TRBV28
TGTGCCAGCAGCCGTACTCGGGGTTCGGGTCAGCCCCAGCATTTT | CASSRTRGSGQPQHF | few | TRBJ1-5 | . | TRBV7-2
TGCAGCGTAGAAGACTACTCCTACGAGCAGTACTTC | CSVEDYSYEQYF | . | TRBJ2-7 | . | TRBV29-1
TGTGCCACCAGCAGAGACCCCCCGGGGAGTTTAGAGACCCAGTACTTC | CATSRDPPGSLETQYF | . | TRBJ2-5 | . | TRBV15
TGTGCCAGCAAGACAGACCAGTCAGCAGATACGCAGTATTTT | CASKTDQSADTQYF | . | TRBJ2-3 | . | TRBV2
TGTGCCAGCAGCTTGGACCCCATAAGGTCCTACGAGCAGTACTTC | CASSLDPIRSYEQYF | . | TRBJ2-7 | . | TRBV5-4
TGCAGCGGAAGGTTACCTAACTATGGCTACACCTTC | CSGRLPNYGYTF | few | TRBJ1-2 | . | TRBV29-1
TGTGCCAGCAGCCAAGATAGTCAGGGGATTCAAGGGACCCAGTACTTC | CASSQDSQGIQGTQYF | . | TRBJ2-5 | . | TRBV3-1
TGTGCCAGCAGCCTATGGACAGGTCCCGGTTCCTATGGCTACACCTTC | CASSLWTGPGSYGYTF | . | TRBJ1-2 | TRBD1 | TRBV7-2
TGCGCCAGCAGCTTGGGCAGGGCAACTAATGAAAAACTGTTTTTT | CASSLGRATNEKLFF | . | TRBJ1-4 | . | TRBV5-1
TGCAGCGTTGAAGAGGGTGGGAGGGCCGACAGAGGACAAGAGACCCAGTACTTC | CSVEEGGRADRGQETQYF | few | TRBJ2-5 | TRBD2 | TRBV29-1